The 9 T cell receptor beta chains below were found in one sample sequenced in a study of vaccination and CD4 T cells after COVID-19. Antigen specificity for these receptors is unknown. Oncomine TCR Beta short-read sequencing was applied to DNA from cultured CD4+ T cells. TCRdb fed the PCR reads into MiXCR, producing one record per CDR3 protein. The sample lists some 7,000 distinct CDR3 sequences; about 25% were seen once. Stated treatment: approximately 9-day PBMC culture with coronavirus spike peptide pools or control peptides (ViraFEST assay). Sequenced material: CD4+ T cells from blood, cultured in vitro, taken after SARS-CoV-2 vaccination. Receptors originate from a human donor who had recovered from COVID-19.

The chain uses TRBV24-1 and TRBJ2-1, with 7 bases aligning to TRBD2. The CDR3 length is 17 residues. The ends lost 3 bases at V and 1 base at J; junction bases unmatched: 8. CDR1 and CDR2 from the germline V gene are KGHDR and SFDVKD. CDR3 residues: CATSDPTGGGSYNEQFF. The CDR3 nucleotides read TGTGCCACCAGTGATCCGACCGGGGGAGGGTCCTACAATGAGCAGTTCTTC.

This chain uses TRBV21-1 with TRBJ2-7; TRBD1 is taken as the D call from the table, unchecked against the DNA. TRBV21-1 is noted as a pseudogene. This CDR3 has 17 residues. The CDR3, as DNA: TGTGCCAGCAGCAAAGGGACAGGGGGCGCGGGAGCCTACGAGCAGTACTTC. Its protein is CASSKGTGGAGAYEQYF.

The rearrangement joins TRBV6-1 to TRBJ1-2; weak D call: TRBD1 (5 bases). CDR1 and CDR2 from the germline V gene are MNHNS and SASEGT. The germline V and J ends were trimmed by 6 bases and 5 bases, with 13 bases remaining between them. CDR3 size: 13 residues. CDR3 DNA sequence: TGTGCCAGCAGGCTGACAGAGGAGTATGGCTACACCTTC. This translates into CASRLTEEYGYTF.

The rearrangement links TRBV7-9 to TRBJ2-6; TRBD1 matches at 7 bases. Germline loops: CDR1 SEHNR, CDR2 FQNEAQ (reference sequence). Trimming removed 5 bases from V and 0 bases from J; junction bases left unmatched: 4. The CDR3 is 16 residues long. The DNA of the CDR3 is TGTGCCAGCAGCCATGGGACAGTCTCTGGGGCCAACGTCCTGACTTTC. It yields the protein CASSHGTVSGANVLTF.

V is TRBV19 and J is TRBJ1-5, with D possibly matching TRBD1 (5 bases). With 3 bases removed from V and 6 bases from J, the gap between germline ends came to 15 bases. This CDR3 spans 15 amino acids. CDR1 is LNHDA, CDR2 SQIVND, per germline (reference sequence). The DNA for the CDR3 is TGTGCCAGTAGTATTTCCGGCAGGGACGGTCAGCCCCAGCATTTT. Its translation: CASSISGRDGQPQHF.

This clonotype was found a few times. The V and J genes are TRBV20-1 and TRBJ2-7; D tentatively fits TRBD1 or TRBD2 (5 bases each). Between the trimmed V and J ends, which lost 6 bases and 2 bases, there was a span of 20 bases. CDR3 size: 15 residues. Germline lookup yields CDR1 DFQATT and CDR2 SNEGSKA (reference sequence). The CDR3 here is CSAPQAGTATYEQYF. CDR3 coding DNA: TGCAGTGCCCCCCAAGCCGGGACGGCCACCTACGAGCAGTACTTC.

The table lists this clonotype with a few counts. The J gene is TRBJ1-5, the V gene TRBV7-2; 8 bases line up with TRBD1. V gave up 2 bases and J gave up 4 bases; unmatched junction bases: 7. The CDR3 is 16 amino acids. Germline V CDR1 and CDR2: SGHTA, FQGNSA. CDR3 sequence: CASSLKGTGLNQPQHF. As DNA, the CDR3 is TGTGCCAGCAGCTTAAAAGGGACAGGCCTTAATCAGCCCCAGCATTTT. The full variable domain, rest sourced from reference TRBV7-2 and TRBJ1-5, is GAGVSQSPSNKVTEKGKDVELRCDPISGHTALYWYRQSLGQGLEFLIYFQGNSAPDKSGLPSDRFSAERTGGSVSTLTIQRTQQEDSAVYLCASSLKGTGLNQPQHFGDGTRLSIL.

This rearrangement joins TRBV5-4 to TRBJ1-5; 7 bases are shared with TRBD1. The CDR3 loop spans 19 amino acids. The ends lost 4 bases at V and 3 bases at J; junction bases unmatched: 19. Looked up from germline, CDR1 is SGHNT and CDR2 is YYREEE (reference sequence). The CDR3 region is CASSDRRGGEQGDNQPQHF. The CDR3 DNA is TGTGCCAGCAGCGATCGTAGAGGGGGAGAGCAGGGGGACAATCAGCCCCAGCATTTT. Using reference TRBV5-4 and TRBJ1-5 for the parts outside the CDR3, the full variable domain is ETGVTQSPTHLIKTRGQQVTLRCSSQSGHNTVSWYQQALGQGPQFIFQYYREEENGRGNFPPRFSGLQFPNYSSELNVNALELDDSALYLCASSDRRGGEQGDNQPQHFGDGTRLSIL.

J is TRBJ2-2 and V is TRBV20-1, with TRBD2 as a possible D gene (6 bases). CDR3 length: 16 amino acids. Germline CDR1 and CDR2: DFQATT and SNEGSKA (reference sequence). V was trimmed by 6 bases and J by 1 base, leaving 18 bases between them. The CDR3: CSAPSTSERNTGELFF. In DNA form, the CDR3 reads TGCAGTGCCCCCTCGACTAGTGAGCGGAACACCGGGGAGCTGTTTTTT.